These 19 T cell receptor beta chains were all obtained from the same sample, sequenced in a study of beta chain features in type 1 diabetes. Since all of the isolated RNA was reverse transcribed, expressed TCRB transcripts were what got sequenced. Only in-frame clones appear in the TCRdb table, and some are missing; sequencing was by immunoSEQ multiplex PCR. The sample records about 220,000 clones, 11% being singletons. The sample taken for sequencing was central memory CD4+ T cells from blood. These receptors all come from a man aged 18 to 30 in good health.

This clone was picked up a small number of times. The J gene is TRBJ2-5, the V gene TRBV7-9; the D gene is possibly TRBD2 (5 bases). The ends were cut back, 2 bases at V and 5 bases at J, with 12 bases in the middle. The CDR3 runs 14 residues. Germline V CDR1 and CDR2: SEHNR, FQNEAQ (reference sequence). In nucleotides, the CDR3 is TGTGCCAGCAGCTTAATGTCGGGGTATGAGACCCAGTACTTC. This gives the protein CASSLMSGYETQYF.

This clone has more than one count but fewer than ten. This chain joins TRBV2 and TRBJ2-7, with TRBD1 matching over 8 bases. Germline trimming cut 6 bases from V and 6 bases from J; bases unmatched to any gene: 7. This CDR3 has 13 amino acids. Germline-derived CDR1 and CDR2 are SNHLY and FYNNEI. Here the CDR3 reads CASSRTGTGEQYF. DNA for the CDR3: TGTGCCAGCAGCAGGACAGGGACGGGCGAGCAGTACTTC. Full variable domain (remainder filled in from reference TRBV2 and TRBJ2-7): EPEVTQTPSHQVTQMGQEVILRCVPISNHLYFYWYRQILGQKVEFLVSFYNNEISEKSEIFDDQFSVERPDGSNFTLKIRSTKLEDSAMYFCASSRTGTGEQYFGPGTRLTVT.

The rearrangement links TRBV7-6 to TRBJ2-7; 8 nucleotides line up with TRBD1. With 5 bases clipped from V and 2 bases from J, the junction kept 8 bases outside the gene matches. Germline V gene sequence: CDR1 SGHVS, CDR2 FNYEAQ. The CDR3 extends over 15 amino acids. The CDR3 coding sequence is TGTGCCAGCAGCCCTAGGACAGGGTCGACCTACGAGCAGTACTTC. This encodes CASSPRTGSTYEQYF.

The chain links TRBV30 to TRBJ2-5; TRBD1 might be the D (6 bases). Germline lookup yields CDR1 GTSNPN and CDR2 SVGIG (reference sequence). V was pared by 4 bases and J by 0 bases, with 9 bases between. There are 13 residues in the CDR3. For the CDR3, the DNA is TGTGCCTGGACCCGGGACAACCAAGAGACCCAGTACTTC. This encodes CAWTRDNQETQYF.

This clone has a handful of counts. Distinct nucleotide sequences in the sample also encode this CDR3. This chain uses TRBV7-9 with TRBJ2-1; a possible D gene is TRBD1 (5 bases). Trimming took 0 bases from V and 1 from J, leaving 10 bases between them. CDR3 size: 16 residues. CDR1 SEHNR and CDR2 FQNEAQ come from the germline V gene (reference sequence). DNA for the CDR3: TGTGCCAGCAGCTTAGCGCTGGCAGGGTCCTACAATGAGCAGTTCTTC. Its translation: CASSLALAGSYNEQFF. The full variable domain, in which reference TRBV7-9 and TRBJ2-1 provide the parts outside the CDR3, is DTGVSQNPRHKITKRGQNVTFRCDPISEHNRLYWYRQTLGQGPEFLTYFQNEAQLEKSRLLSDRFSAERPKGSFSTLEIQRTEQGDSAMYLCASSLALAGSYNEQFFGPGTRLTVL.

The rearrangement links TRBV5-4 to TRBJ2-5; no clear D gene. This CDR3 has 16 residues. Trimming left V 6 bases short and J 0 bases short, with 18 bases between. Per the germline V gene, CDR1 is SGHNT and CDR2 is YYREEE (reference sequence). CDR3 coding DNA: TGTGCCAGCACCCCGTCGGGTGTGGCGGACCAAGAGACCCAGTACTTC. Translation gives CASTPSGVADQETQYF.

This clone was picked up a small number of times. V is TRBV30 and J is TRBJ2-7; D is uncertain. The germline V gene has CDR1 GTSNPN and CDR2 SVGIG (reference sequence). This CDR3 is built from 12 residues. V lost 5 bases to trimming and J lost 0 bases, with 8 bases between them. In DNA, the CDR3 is TGTGCCTGGGCTACCAGCTCCTACGAGCAGTACTTC. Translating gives CAWATSSYEQYF.

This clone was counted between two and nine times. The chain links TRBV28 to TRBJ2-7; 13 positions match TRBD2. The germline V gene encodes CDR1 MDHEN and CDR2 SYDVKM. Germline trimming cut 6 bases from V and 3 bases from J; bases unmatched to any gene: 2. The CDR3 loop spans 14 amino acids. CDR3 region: CASSRTSGGYEQYF. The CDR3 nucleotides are TGTGCCAGCAGCCGGACTAGCGGGGGCTACGAGCAGTACTTC.

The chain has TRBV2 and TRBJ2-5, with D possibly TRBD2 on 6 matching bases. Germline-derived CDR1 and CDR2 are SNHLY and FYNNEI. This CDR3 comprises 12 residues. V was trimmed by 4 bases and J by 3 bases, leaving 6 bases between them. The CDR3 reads CASSVAEETQYF. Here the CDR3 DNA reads TGTGCCAGCAGTGTAGCGGAAGAGACCCAGTACTTC.

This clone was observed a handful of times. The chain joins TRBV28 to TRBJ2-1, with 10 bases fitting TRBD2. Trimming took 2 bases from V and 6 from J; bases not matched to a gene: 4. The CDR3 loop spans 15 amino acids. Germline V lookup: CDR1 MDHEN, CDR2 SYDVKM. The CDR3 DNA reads TGTGCCAGCAGTTTAGGGGGACTAGCGTTCAATGAGCAGTTCTTC. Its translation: CASSLGGLAFNEQFF.

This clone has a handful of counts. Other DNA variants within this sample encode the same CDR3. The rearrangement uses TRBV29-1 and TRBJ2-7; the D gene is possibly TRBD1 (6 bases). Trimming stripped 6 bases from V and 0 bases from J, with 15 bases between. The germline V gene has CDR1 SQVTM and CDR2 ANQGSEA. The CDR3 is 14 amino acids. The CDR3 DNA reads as TGCAGCGTCGCCCATAACAGGGACTCCTACGAGCAGTACTTC. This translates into CSVAHNRDSYEQYF.

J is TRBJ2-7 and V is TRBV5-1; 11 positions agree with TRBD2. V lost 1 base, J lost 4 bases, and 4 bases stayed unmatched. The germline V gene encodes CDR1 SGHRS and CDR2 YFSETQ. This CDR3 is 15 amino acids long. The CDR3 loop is CASSLLVAGGYEQYF. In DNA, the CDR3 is TGCGCCAGCAGCTTGTTGGTAGCGGGAGGGTACGAGCAGTACTTC.

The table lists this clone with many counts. DNA of the CDR3: TGTGCCAGCAGCTTAGATTTCGGGGGAGGAGCAGATACGCAGTATTTT. Amino acids: CASSLDFGGGADTQYF. This chain uses TRBV11-2 with TRBJ2-3; D is possibly TRBD2 (6 bases). Germline lookup yields CDR1 SGHAT and CDR2 FQNNGV. V lost 0 bases and J lost 4, with 14 bases in between. The CDR3 has 16 residues.

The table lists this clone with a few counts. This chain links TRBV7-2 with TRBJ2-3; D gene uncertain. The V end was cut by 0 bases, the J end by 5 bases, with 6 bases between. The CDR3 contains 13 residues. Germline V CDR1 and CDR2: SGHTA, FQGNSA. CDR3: CASSLAYRDTQYF. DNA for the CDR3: TGTGCCAGCAGCTTAGCGTACAGAGATACGCAGTATTTT.

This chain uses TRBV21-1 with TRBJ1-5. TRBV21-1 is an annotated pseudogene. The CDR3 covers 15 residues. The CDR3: CASSKALGKGQPQHF. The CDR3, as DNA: TGTGCCAGCAGCAAAGCGCTAGGAAAGGGCCAACCCCAGCATTTT.

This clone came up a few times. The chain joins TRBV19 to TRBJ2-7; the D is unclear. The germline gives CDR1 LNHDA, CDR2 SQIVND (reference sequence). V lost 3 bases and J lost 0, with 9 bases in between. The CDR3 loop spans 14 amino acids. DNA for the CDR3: TGTGCCAGTAGTATGAGCCGGAACTCCTACGAGCAGTACTTC. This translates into CASSMSRNSYEQYF.

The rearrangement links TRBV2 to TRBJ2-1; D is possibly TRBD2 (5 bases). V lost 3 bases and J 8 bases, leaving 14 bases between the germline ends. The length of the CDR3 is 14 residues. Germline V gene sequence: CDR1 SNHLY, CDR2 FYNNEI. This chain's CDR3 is CASSDGLASHEQFF. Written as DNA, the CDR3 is TGTGCCAGCAGTGATGGGCTAGCCTCGCATGAGCAGTTCTTC.

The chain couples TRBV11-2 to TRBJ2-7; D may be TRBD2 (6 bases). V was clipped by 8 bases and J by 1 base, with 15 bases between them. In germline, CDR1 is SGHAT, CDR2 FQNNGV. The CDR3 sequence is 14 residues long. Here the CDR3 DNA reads TGTGCCAGCGCTTCCGTGCGGGGTTCCTACGAGCAGTACTTC. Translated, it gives CASASVRGSYEQYF.

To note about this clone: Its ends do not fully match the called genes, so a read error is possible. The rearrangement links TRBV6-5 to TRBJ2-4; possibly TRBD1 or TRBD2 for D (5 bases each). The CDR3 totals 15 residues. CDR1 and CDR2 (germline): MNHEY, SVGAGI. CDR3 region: CASRYSRPDSGIQYF. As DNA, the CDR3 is TGTGCCAGCAGGTACTCGAGACCAGACAGCGGCATTCAGTACTTC.